One sample yielded the 5 T cell receptor beta chains listed below, sequenced in a study of naive and memory T cell subsets. An equimolar mix of two oligonucleotides served as the beta constant-region primer for TRBC1 and TRBC2. TCRdb redid the calling of the UMI-ligation and nested PCR reads with MiXCR, one entry per CDR3 protein. There are tens of thousands of distinct CDR3 sequences in the sample; about an eighth occur only once, and 0.75% to 1% lies in the top ten. Sequences were obtained from central memory CD4+ T cells from blood. Receptor source: a human donor in good health.

DNA for the CDR3: TGTGCCAGCAGTGAGACCCCACAGGGTGGGTATGGCTACACCTTC. Translation gives CASSETPQGGYGYTF. This chain links TRBV6-1 with TRBJ1-2; a weak D match, TRBD1 (6 bases). The CDR3 covers 15 residues. V dropped 3 bases and J dropped 5 bases, with 16 bases sitting between them. Germline CDR1 reads MNHNS; CDR2 reads SASEGT.

The V gene is TRBV2, the J gene TRBJ2-5, with D possibly TRBD1 on 6 matching bases. This CDR3 contains 15 residues. Germline V lookup: CDR1 SNHLY, CDR2 FYNNEI. The V and J ends lost 5 bases and 2 bases respectively, with 15 bases between them. In nucleotides, the CDR3 is TGTGCCAGCAGTAGGCCGACAGGAAATCAAGAGACCCAGTACTTC. Translating gives CASSRPTGNQETQYF.

This clonotype was seen only a few times. This chain uses TRBV7-2 with TRBJ1-2; D is undetermined. The ends were cut back, 0 bases at V and 6 bases at J, with 8 bases in the middle. The CDR3 spans 13 residues. Germline V gene sequence: CDR1 SGHTA, CDR2 FQGNSA. The CDR3: CASSLANSNGYTF. Here the CDR3 DNA reads TGTGCCAGCAGCTTAGCAAACAGCAATGGCTACACCTTC.

Ten or more counts support this clonotype. This chain connects TRBV6-5 to TRBJ1-2, with 7 bases fitting TRBD1. The length of the CDR3 is 15 residues. From germline, CDR1 is MNHEY and CDR2 SVGAGI. V shed 5 bases, J shed 3 bases, and the junction held 9 bases outside the gene matches. CDR3 sequence reads: CASSGPGQLHYGYTF. The CDR3 region has the DNA TGTGCCAGCAGTGGACCGGGACAGCTACACTATGGCTACACCTTC.

The table lists this clonotype with a few counts. The genes are TRBV5-1 and TRBJ2-2; D gene uncertain. CDR3 size: 14 residues. Germline CDR1 and CDR2: SGHRS and YFSETQ. V lost 4 bases and J 1 base, leaving 8 bases between the germline ends. CDR3 protein: CASSLSQNTGELFF. The CDR3 DNA sequence: TGCGCCAGCAGCCTGTCGCAGAACACCGGGGAGCTGTTTTTT.